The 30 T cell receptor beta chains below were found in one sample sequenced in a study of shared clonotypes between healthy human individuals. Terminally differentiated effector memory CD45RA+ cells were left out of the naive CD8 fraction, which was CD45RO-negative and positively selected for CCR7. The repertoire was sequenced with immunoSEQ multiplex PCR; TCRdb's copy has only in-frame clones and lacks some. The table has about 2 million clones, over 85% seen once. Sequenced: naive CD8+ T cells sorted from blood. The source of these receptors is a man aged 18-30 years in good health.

The CDR3 bases are TGCGCCAGCAGCCAGACATTTAGCGTTCCGCCCCAGCATTTT. Translation gives CASSQTFSVPPQHF. The chain uses TRBV10-1 and TRBJ1-5; D remains ambiguous. The CDR3 spans 14 residues. V was trimmed by 6 bases and J by 9 bases, leaving 18 bases between them. The germline CDR1 and CDR2 sequences are WNHNN and SYGVQD (reference sequence).

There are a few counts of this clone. Written as DNA, the CDR3 is TGTGCCAGCAGTTCAGGAGAGGGGGCACGTTCACCCCTCCACTTT. This codes for CASSSGEGARSPLHF. The chain uses TRBV6-5 and TRBJ1-6; 7 bases match TRBD1. CDR3 length: 15 residues. The germline CDR1 and CDR2 sequences are MNHEY and SVGAGI. J gave up 9 bases and V 4 bases, and 9 bases lay outside the gene matches.

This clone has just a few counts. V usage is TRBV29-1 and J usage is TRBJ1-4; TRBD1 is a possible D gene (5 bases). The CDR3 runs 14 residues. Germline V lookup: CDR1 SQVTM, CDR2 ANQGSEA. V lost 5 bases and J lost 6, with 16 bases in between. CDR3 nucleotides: TGCAGCGTTCGGAGACAGCCCAACGATGAAAAACTGTTTTTT. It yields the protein CSVRRQPNDEKLFF.

This CDR3 is CASSPGTSGNNEQFF. CDR3 sequence (DNA): TGTGCCAGCAGCCCCGGGACTAGCGGGAATAATGAGCAGTTCTTC. The V gene is TRBV6-6, the J gene TRBJ2-1, with 13 nucleotides matching TRBD2. The CDR3 contains 15 residues. J gave up 7 bases and V 6 bases, and 6 bases lay outside the gene matches. Germline lookup yields CDR1 MNHNY and CDR2 SVGAGI (reference sequence).

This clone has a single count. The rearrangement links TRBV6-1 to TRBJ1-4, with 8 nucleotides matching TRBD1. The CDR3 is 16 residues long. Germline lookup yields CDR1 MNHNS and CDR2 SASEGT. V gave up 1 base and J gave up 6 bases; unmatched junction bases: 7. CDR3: CASSEGGTGFYEKLFF. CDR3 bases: TGTGCCAGCAGTGAAGGCGGGACAGGTTTTTATGAAAAACTGTTTTTT.

For the CDR3, the DNA is TGTGCCAGTAGTGGGACTGGCTATAATTCACCCCTCCACTTT. It translates to CASSGTGYNSPLHF. The chain joins TRBV19 to TRBJ1-6; the D gene is possibly TRBD1 (5 bases). Per germline, CDR1 LNHDA and CDR2 SQIVND (reference sequence). Trimming removed 5 bases from V and 3 bases from J, with 8 bases in between. CDR3 size: 14 residues. The complete variable domain, with remaining parts taken from reference TRBV19 and TRBJ1-6, reads DGGITQSPKYLFRKEGQNVTLSCEQNLNHDAMYWYRQDPGQGLRLIYYSQIVNDFQKGDIAEGYSVSREKKESFPLTVTSAQKNPTAFYLCASSGTGYNSPLHFGNGTRLTVT.

The CDR3 coding sequence is TGTGCCAGCAGTTCGAGGGGCGGGTCGCAAGAGACCCAGTACTTC. It specifies CASSSRGGSQETQYF. The chain is built from TRBV28 and TRBJ2-5; D tentatively fits TRBD1 or TRBD2 (5 bases each). Per germline, CDR1 MDHEN and CDR2 SYDVKM. The germline V and J ends were trimmed by 4 bases and 2 bases, with 14 bases remaining between them. This CDR3 has 15 amino acids.

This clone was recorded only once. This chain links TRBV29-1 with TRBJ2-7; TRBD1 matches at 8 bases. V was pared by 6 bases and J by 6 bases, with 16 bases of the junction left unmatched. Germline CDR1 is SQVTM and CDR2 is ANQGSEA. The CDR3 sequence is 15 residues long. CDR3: CSVTDRAKSGSEQYF. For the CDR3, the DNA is TGCAGCGTCACGGACAGGGCCAAATCGGGTTCCGAGCAGTACTTC.

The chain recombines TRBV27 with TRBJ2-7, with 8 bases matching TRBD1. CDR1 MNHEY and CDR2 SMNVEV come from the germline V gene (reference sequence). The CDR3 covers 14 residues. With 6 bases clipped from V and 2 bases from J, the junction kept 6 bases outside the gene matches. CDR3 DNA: TGTGCCAGCAGCTACGCAGGGGGCGCCTACGAGCAGTACTTC. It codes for CASSYAGGAYEQYF.

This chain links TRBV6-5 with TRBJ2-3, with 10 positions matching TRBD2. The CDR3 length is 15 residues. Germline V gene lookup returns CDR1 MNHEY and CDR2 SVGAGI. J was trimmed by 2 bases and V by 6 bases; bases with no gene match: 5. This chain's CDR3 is CASRPGTSDTDTQYF. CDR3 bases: TGTGCCAGCAGACCCGGGACTAGCGACACAGATACGCAGTATTTT.

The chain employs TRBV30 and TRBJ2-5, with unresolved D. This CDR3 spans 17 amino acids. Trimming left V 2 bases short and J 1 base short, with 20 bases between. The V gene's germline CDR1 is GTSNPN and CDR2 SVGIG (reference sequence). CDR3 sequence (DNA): TGTGCCTGGAGTATTATGGCCTTGCCCGCCTCCCAAGAGACCCAGTACTTC. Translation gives CAWSIMALPASQETQYF.

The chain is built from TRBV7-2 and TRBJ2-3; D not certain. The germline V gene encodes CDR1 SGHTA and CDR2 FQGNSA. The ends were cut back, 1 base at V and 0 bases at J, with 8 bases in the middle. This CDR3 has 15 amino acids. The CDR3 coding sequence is TGTGCCAGCAGCTTAGGCAGAACTAGCACAGATACGCAGTATTTT. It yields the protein CASSLGRTSTDTQYF.

The CDR3 sequence: CASSPLTGKEGANTGELFF. CDR3 coding DNA: TGTGCCAGCAGTCCCCTGACAGGGAAAGAAGGCGCGAACACCGGGGAGCTGTTTTTT. The rearrangement joins TRBV28 to TRBJ2-2; 7 bases match TRBD1. This CDR3 contains 19 residues. The V gene's germline CDR1 is MDHEN and CDR2 SYDVKM. V was clipped by 5 bases and J by 0 bases; unmatched bases: 15.

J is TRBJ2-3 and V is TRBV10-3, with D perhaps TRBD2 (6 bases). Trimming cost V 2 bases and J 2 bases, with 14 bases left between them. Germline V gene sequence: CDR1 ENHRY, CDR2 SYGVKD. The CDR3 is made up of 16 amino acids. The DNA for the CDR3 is TGTGCCATCAGTGAGCCGACGGCGGGGATCACAGATACGCAGTATTTT. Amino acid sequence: CAISEPTAGITDTQYF.

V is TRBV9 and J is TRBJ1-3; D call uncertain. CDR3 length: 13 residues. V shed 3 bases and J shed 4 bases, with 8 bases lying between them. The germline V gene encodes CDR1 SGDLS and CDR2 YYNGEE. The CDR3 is CASSANSGNTIYF. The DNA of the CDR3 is TGTGCCAGCAGCGCCAACTCGGGAAACACCATATATTTT.

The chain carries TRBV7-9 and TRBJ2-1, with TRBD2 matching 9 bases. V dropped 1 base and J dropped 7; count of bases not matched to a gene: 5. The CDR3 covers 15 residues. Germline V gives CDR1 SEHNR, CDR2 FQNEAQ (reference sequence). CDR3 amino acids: CASSLVTSGRNEQFF. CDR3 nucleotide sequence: TGTGCCAGCAGCTTAGTCACTAGCGGGCGAAATGAGCAGTTCTTC.

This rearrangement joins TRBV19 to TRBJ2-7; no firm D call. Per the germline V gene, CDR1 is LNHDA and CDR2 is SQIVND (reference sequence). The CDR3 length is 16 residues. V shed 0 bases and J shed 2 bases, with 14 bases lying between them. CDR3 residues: CASSIDDGEGTYEQYF. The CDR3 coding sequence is TGTGCCAGTAGTATAGATGATGGGGAAGGGACCTACGAGCAGTACTTC.

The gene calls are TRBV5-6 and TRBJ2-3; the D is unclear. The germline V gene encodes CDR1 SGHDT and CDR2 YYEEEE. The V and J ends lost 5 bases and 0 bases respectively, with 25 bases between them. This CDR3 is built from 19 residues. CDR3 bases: TGTGCCAGCAGTACAGTGGCCAGCCTTTTTTCATCTAGCACAGATACGCAGTATTTT. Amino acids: CASSTVASLFSSSTDTQYF.

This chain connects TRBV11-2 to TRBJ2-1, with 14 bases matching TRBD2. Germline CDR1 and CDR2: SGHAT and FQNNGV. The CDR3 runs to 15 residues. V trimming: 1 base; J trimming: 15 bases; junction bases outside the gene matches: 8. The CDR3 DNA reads TGTGCCAGCAGCTTAGGGACTAGCGGGGGGAGTCCTCTGTTCTTC. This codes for CASSLGTSGGSPLFF.

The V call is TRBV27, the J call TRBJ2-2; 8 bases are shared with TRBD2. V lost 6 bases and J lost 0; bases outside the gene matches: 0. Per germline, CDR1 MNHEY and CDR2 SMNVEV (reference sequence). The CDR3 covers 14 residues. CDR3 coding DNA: TGTGCCAGCAGAGCGGGGGCGAACACCGGGGAGCTGTTTTTT. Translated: CASRAGANTGELFF.

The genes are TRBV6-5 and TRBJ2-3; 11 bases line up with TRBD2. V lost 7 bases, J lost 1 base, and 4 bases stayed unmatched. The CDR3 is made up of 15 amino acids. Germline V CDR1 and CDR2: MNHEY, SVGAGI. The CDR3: CASTPLAGGTDTQYF. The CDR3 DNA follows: TGTGCCAGCACCCCACTAGCGGGGGGCACAGATACGCAGTATTTT.

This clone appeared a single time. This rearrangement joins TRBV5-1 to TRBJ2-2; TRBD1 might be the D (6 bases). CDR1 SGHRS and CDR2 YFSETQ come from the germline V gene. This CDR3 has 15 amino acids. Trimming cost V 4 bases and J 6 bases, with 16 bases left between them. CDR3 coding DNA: TGCGCCAGCAGCCCGTACAGGGTCTCCGCCGGGGAGCTGTTTTTT. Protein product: CASSPYRVSAGELFF.

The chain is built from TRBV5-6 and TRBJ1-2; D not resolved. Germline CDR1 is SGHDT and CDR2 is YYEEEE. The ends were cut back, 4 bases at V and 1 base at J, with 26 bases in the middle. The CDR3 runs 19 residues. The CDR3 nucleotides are TGTGCCAGCAGCGGGTTGGGAGGAAAGGCAAGTTCTTTTAACTATGGCTACACCTTC. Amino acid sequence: CASSGLGGKASSFNYGYTF.

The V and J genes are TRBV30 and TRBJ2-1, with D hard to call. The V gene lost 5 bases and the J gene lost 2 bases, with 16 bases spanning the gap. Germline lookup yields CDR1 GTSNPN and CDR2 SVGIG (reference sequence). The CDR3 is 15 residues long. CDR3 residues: CAWQFGVGTYNEQFF. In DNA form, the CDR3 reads TGTGCCTGGCAGTTTGGGGTGGGGACCTACAATGAGCAGTTCTTC.

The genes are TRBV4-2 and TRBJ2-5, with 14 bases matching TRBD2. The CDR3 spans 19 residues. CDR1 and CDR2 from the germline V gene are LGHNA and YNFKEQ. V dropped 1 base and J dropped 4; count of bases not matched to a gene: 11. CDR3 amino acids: CASSQVDGTSGGGGETQYF. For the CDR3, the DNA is TGTGCCAGCAGCCAAGTTGATGGGACTAGCGGGGGTGGTGGAGAGACCCAGTACTTC.

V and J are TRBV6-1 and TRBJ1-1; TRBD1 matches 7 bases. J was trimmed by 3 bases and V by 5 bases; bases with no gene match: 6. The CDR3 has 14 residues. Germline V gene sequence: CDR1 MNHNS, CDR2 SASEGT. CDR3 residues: CASSTGEGDTEAFF. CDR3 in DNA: TGTGCCAGCAGTACAGGGGAGGGAGACACTGAAGCTTTCTTT.

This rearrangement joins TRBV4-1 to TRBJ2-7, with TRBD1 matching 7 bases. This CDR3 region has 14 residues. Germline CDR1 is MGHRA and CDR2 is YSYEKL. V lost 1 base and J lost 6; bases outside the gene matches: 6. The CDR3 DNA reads TGCGCCAGCAGCCAAGGGACAGGAAACCTCGAGCAGTACTTC. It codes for CASSQGTGNLEQYF.

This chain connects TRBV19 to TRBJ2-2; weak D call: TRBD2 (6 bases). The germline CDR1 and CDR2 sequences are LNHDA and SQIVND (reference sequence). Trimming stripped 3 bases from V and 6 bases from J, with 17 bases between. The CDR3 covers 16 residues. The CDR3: CASSMAAGRTAGELFF. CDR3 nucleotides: TGTGCCAGTAGTATGGCCGCGGGACGGACGGCCGGGGAGCTGTTTTTT.

CDR3 in amino acids: CASGKLLGETQYF. CDR3 bases: TGTGCCAGTGGAAAGCTTCTAGGGGAGACCCAGTACTTC. The V gene is TRBV19, the J gene TRBJ2-5; D is undetermined. This CDR3 is built from 13 residues. In germline, CDR1 is LNHDA, CDR2 SQIVND (reference sequence). Trimming removed 8 bases at V and 5 bases at J, with 15 bases between.

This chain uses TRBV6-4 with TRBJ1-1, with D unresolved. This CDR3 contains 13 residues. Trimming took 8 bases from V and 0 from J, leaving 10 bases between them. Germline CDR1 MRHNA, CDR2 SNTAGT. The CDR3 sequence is CASLFGLNTEAFF. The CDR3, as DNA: TGTGCCAGCCTCTTCGGGCTGAACACTGAAGCTTTCTTT.